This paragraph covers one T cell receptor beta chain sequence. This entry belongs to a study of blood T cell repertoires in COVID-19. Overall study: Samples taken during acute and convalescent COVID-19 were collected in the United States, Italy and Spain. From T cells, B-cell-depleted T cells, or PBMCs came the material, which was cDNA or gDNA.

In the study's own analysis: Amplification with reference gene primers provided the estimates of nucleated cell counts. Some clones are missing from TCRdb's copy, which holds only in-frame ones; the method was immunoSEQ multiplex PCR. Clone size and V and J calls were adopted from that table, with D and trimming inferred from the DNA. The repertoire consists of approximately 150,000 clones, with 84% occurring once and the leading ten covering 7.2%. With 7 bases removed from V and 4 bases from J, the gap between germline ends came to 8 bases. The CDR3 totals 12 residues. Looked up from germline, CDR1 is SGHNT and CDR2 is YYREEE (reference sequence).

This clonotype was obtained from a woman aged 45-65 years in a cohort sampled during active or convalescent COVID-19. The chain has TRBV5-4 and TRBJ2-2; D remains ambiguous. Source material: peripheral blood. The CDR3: CASVRSTGELFF. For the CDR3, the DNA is TGTGCCAGCGTGCGTTCCACCGGGGAGCTGTTTTTT.